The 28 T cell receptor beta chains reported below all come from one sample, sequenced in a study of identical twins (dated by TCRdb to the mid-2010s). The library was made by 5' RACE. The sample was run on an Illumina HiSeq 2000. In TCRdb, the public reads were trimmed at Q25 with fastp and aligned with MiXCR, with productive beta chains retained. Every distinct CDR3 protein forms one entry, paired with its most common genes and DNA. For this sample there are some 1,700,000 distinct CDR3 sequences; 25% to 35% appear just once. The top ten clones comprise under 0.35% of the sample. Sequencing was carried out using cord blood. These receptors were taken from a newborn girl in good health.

CDR3 nucleotides: TGTGCCAGCAGTTACCTCGGGCGGGGACCTAATGAAAAACTGTTTTTT. Protein sequence: CASSYLGRGPNEKLFF. The chain has TRBV7-9 and TRBJ1-4, with TRBD1 as a possible D gene (5 bases). Per germline, CDR1 SEHNR and CDR2 FQNEAQ (reference sequence). The ends were cut back, 6 bases at V and 3 bases at J, with 17 bases in the middle. This CDR3 region has 16 residues.

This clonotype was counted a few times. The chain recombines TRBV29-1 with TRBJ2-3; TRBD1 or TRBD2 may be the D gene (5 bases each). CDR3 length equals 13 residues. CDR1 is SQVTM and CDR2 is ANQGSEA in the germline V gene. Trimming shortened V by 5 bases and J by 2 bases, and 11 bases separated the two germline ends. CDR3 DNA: TGCAGCGTTAGGGAGACAGTCACAGATACGCAGTATTTT. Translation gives CSVRETVTDTQYF.

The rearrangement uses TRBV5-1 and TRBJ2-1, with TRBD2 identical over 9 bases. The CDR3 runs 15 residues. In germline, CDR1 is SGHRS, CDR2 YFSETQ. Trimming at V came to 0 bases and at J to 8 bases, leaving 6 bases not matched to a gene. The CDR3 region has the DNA TGCGCCAGCAGCTTGGTGGCGGGGGGGCTGTATGAGCAGTTCTTC. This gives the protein CASSLVAGGLYEQFF.

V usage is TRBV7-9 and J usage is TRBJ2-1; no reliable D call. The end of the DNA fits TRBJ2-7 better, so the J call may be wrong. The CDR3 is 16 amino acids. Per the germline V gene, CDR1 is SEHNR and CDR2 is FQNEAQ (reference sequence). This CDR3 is CASRFPGGYSYNEQYF. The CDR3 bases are TGTGCCAGCAGATTCCCGGGCGGCTACTCCTACAATGAGCAGTACTTC.

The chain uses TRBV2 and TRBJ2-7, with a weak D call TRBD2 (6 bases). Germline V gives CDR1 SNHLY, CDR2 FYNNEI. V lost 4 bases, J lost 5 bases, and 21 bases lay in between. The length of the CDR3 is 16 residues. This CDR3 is CASSGLRSGFLDEQYF. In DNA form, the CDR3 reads TGTGCCAGCAGTGGGCTAAGGAGCGGGTTCTTAGACGAGCAGTACTTC.

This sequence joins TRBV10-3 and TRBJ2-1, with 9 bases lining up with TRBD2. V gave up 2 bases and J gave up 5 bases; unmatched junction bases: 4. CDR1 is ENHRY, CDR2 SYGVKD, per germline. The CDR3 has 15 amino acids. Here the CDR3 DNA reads TGTGCCATCAGTGAGGGGGGCGGGGGGGACAATGAGCAGTTCTTC. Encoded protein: CAISEGGGGDNEQFF.

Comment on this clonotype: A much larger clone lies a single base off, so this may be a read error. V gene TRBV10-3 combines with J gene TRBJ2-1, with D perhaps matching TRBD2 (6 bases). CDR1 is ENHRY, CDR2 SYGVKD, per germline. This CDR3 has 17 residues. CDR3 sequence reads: CAISENALGLSYNGQFF. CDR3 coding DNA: TGTGCCATCAGTGAGAATGCCCTAGGACTATCTTACAATGGGCAGTTCTTC.

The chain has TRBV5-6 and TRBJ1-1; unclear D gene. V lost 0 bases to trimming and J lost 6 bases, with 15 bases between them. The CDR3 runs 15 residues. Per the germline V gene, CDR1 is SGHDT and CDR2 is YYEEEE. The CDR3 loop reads CASSLAAGNPPEAFF. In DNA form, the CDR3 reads TGTGCCAGCAGCTTGGCCGCGGGGAACCCCCCTGAAGCTTTCTTT.

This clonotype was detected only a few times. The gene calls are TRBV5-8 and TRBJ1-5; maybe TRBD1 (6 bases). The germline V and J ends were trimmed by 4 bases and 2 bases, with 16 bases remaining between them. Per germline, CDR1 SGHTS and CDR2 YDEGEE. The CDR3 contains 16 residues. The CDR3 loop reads CASSLAGAWGNQPQHF. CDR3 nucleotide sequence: TGTGCCAGCAGCCTGGCGGGGGCATGGGGCAATCAGCCCCAGCATTTT.

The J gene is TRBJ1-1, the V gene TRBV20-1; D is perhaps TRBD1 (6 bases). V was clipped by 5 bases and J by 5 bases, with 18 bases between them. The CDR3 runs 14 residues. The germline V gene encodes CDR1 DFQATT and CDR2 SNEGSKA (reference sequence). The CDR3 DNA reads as TGCAGTGCTGGAGGGGGGGCTAGGAGGACTGAAGCTTTCTTT. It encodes CSAGGGARRTEAFF.

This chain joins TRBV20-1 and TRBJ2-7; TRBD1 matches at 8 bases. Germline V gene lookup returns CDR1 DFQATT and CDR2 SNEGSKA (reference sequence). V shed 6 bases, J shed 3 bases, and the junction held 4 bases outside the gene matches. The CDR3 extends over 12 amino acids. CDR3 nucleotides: TGCAGTGCCGGGGACAGGTTCTACGAGCAGTACTTC. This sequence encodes CSAGDRFYEQYF.

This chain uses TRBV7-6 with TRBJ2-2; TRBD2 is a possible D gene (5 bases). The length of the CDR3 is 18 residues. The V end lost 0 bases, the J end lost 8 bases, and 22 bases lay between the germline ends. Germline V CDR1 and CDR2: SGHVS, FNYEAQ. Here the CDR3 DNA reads TGTGCCAGCAGCTTAGCGCTTTCGAAGCGGATTAGTGTAGGGGAGCTGTTTTTT. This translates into CASSLALSKRISVGELFF. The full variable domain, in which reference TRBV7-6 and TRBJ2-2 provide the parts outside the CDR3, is GAGVSQSPRYKVTKRGQDVALRCDPISGHVSLYWYRQALGQGPEFLTYFNYEAQQDKSGLPNDRFSAERPEGSISTLTIQRTEQRDSAMYRCASSLALSKRISVGELFFGEGSRLTVL.

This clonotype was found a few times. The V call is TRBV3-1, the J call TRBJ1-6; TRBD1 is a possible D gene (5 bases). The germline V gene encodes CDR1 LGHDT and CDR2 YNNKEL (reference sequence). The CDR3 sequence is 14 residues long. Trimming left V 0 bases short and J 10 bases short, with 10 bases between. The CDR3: CASSQDRVGSPLHF. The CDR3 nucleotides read TGTGCCAGCAGCCAAGACAGGGTAGGATCACCCCTCCACTTT. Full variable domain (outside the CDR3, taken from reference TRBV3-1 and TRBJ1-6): DTAVSQTPKYLVTQMGNDKSIKCEQNLGHDTMYWYKQDSKKFLKIMFSYNNKELIINETVPNRFSPKSPDKAHLNLHINSLELGDSAVYFCASSQDRVGSPLHFGNGTRLTVT.

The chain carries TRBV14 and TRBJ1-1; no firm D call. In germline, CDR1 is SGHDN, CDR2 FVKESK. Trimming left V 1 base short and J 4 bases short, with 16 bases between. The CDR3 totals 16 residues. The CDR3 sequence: CASSQAPPLVGTEAFF. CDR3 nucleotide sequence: TGTGCCAGCAGCCAAGCCCCCCCCTTAGTGGGCACTGAAGCTTTCTTT.

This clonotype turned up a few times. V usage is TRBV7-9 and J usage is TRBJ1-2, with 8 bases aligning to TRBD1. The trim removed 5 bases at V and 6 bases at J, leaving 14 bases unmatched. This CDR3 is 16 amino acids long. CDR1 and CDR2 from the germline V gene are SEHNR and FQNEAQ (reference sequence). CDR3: CASSLDEDRVSNGYTF. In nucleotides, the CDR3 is TGTGCCAGCAGCCTCGACGAGGACAGGGTGAGCAATGGCTACACCTTC.

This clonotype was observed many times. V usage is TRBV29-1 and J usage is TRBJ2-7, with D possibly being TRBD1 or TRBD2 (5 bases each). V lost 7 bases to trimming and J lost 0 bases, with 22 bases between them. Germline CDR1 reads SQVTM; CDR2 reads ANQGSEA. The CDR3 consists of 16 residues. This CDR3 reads CSANLPGPPSSYEQYF. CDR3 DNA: TGCAGCGCTAACCTGCCGGGACCGCCTAGCTCCTACGAGCAGTACTTC.

The DNA for the CDR3 is TGCGCCAGCAGACAGGGAATTAAAAAGGAGACCCAGTACTTC. The encoded protein is CASRQGIKKETQYF. The chain couples TRBV10-1 to TRBJ2-5, with a tentative D call TRBD1 (6 bases). CDR3 length equals 14 residues. Between the trimmed V and J ends, which lost 6 bases and 5 bases, there was a span of 16 bases. CDR1 and CDR2 (germline): WNHNN, SYGVQD (reference sequence).

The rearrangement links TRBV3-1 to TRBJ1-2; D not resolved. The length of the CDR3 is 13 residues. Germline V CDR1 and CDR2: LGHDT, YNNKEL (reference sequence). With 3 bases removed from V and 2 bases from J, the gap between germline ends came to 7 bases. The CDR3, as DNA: TGTGCCAGCAGCCACGTCGGGAACTATGGCTACACCTTC. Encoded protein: CASSHVGNYGYTF.

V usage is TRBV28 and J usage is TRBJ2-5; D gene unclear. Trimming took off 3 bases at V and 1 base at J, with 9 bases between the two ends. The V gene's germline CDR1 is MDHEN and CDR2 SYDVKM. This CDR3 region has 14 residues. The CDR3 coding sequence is TGTGCCAGCAGTTTTCCTGGACCCCAAGAGACCCAGTACTTC. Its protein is CASSFPGPQETQYF.

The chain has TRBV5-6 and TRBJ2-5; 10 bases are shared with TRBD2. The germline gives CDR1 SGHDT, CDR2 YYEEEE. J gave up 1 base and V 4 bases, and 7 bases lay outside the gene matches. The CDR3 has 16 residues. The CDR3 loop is CASSAAGLAFQETQYF. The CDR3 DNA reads TGTGCCAGCAGCGCTGCGGGACTAGCGTTCCAAGAGACCCAGTACTTC. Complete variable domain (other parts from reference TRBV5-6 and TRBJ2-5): DAGVTQSPTHLIKTRGQQVTLRCSPKSGHDTVSWYQQALGQGPQFIFQYYEEEERQRGNFPDRFSGHQFPNYSSELNVNALLLGDSALYLCASSAAGLAFQETQYFGPGTRLLVL.

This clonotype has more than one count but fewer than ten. The CDR3 reads CASSSPDSYNEQFF. The CDR3 region has the DNA TGTGCCAGCAGTTCCCCGGACAGCTACAATGAGCAGTTCTTC. The chain has TRBV28 and TRBJ2-1; D is possibly TRBD1 (6 bases). Germline CDR1 MDHEN, CDR2 SYDVKM. The germline V and J ends were trimmed by 4 bases and 3 bases, with 10 bases remaining between them. This CDR3 spans 14 amino acids.

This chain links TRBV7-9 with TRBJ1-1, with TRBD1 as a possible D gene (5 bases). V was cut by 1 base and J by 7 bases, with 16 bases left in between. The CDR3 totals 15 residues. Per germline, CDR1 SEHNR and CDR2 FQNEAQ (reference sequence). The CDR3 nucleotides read TGTGCCAGCAGCTTAGATGGGGCAGTTGACCTTGAAGCTTTCTTT. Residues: CASSLDGAVDLEAFF.

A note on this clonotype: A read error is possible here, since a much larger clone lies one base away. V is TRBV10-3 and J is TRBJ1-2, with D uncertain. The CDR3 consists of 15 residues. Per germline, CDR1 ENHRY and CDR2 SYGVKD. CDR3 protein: CAISEGGLRPYGCTF. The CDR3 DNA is TGTGCCATCAGTGAGGGAGGTCTAAGACCCTATGGCTGCACCTTC.

The CDR3 DNA follows: TGCGCCAGCGGAGACAGCTTCTACAATGAGCAGTACTTC. It translates to CASGDSFYNEQYF. J is TRBJ2-1 and V is TRBV5-1; weak D call: TRBD1 (5 bases). The DNA end is a closer match to TRBJ2-7, so the J assignment may be wrong. Germline CDR1 reads SGHRS; CDR2 reads YFSETQ. CDR3 size: 13 residues.

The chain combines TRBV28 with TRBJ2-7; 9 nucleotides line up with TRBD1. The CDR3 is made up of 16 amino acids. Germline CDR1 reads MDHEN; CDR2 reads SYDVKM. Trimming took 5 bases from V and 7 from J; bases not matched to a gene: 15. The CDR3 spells CASSPTGTGLNNEQYF. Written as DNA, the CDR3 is TGTGCCAGCAGTCCCACCGGGACAGGGCTCAACAATGAGCAGTACTTC.

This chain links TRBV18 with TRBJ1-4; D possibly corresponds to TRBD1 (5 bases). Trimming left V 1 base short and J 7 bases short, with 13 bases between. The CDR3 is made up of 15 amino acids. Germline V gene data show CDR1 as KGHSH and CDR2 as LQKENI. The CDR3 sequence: CASSPRGGGSEKLFF. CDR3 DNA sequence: TGTGCCAGCTCACCACGCGGCGGGGGTAGTGAAAAACTGTTTTTT. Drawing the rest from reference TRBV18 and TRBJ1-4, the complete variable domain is NAGVMQNPRHLVRRRGQEARLRCSPMKGHSHVYWYRQLPEEGLKFMVYLQKENIIDESGMPKERFSAEFPKEGPSILRIQQVVRGDSAAYFCASSPRGGGSEKLFFGSGTQLSVL.

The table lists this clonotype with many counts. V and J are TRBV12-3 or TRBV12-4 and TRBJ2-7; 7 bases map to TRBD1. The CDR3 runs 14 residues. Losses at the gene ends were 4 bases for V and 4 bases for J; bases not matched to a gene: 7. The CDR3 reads CASSSPGQIYEQYF. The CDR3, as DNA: TGTGCCAGCAGTTCGCCGGGACAGATTTACGAGCAGTACTTC.

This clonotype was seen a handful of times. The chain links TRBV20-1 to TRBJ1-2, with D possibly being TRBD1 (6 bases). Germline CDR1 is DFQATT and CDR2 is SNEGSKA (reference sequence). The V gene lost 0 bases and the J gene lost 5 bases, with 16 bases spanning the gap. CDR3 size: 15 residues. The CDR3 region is CSARDPRGKFYGYTF. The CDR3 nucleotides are TGCAGTGCTAGAGATCCGAGGGGGAAGTTTTATGGCTACACCTTC.